Shown below are 9 T cell receptor beta chains from a single sample sequenced in a study of blood T cell repertoires in COVID-19. Sequencing used immunoSEQ multiplex PCR; TCRdb keeps in-frame clones, though not all of them. Found here are roughly 300,000 clones, under 90% of them singletons; the top ten hold around 2.9%. The sequencing sample was made of peripheral blood. The receptors shown here come from a woman between 55 and 75 years old with active or convalescent COVID-19.

This chain joins TRBV5-1 and TRBJ1-1; TRBD1 is a possible D gene (5 bases). Germline V CDR1 and CDR2: SGHRS, YFSETQ. The CDR3 sequence is 15 residues long. Trimming took off 1 base at V and 6 bases at J, with 16 bases between the two ends. The CDR3 loop is CASSLPAGQGPEAFF. The CDR3 DNA reads TGCGCCAGCAGCTTGCCTGCGGGGCAGGGACCTGAAGCTTTCTTT.

The V gene is TRBV7-3, the J gene TRBJ2-2; TRBD1 matches 7 bases. The germline gives CDR1 SGHTA, CDR2 FQGTGA. Trimming removed 5 bases from V and 5 bases from J; junction bases left unmatched: 17. CDR3 length equals 18 residues. The CDR3 nucleotides read TGTGCCAGCAGCCCCCAACCGACAGGGCTTACCACAACCGGGGAGCTGTTTTTT. It specifies CASSPQPTGLTTTGELFF.

This chain links TRBV5-1 with TRBJ2-3, with TRBD2 matching over 8 bases. This CDR3 has 15 amino acids. The germline V gene encodes CDR1 SGHRS and CDR2 YFSETQ. The J segment lost 2 bases and the V segment lost 4 bases, leaving 6 bases of the junction unmatched. The CDR3 loop is CASSISGVDTDTQYF. Here the CDR3 DNA reads TGCGCCAGCAGCATTAGCGGGGTTGACACAGATACGCAGTATTTT.

This sequence joins TRBV25-1 and TRBJ2-7, with D possibly TRBD2 on 5 matching bases. CDR1 is MGHDK, CDR2 SYGVNS, per germline. The CDR3 has 15 amino acids. Trimming stripped 3 bases from V and 2 bases from J, with 14 bases between. CDR3 protein: CASSEKEALPYEQYF. CDR3 nucleotides: TGTGCCAGCAGTGAGAAGGAGGCCTTGCCCTACGAGCAGTACTTC.

The chain joins TRBV5-1 to TRBJ2-7, with 8 nucleotides matching TRBD2. J lost 5 bases, V lost 0 bases, and 10 bases had no gene match. The CDR3 extends over 16 amino acids. Germline V gene sequence: CDR1 SGHRS, CDR2 YFSETQ. CDR3 sequence reads: CASSLVAGGPGDEQYF. The CDR3 nucleotides are TGCGCCAGCAGCTTGGTGGCGGGGGGACCCGGTGACGAGCAGTACTTC.

The chain combines TRBV9 with TRBJ2-5; D might be TRBD1 (6 bases). With 8 bases removed from V and 0 bases from J, the gap between germline ends came to 14 bases. The CDR3 runs 14 residues. Germline V gives CDR1 SGDLS, CDR2 YYNGEE. The CDR3 here is CASSTGQNQETQYF. In DNA, the CDR3 is TGTGCCAGTTCCACGGGACAAAACCAAGAGACCCAGTACTTC.

This clone was picked up one time. The chain employs TRBV7-8 and TRBJ1-2; 7 bases are shared with TRBD1. Trimming cost V 3 bases and J 3 bases; bases outside gene matches: 13. CDR1 SGHVS and CDR2 FQNEAQ come from the germline V gene. CDR3 size: 17 residues. The CDR3 DNA is TGTGCCAGCAGCTTCCAGGGAAGGGGGCCCCTAGACTATGGCTACACCTTC. Amino acid sequence: CASSFQGRGPLDYGYTF.

The V and J genes are TRBV7-3 and TRBJ1-2; no firm D call. This CDR3 spans 13 amino acids. V dropped 2 bases and J dropped 2 bases, with 6 bases sitting between them. Per the germline V gene, CDR1 is SGHTA and CDR2 is FQGTGA. The CDR3 reads CASSLERNYGYTF. Written as DNA, the CDR3 is TGTGCCAGCAGCTTAGAGAGGAACTATGGCTACACCTTC.

The chain recombines TRBV3-1 (or the pseudogene TRBV3-2) with TRBJ2-3; a weak D match, TRBD1 (6 bases). Per germline, CDR1 LGHDT and CDR2 YNNKEL (reference sequence). V was trimmed by 3 bases and J by 6 bases, leaving 22 bases between them. The CDR3 consists of 17 residues. The CDR3 nucleotides are TGTGCCAGCAGCCAGGTTAGACAGGCTCGGGTACTTGATACGCAGTATTTT. It codes for CASSQVRQARVLDTQYF.